This T cell receptor beta chain was observed in a study of OX40 agonist ivuxolimab in advanced cancers. Study at large: Ivuxolimab, which patients received intravenously every 2 weeks, was dosed at 0.01 to 10 mg/kg. Study-wide results and caveats: Dosing at 0.1 to 3.0 mg/kg was accompanied by clonal expansion of CD4+ and CD8+ blood T cells by week 6. Not determined was the antigen specificity of the expanded peripheral T cells.

A remark on this clone: As yet, its antigen is unknown.

Assay used: immunoSEQ multiplex PCR; TCRdb lists only in-frame clones, some missing. The data hold about 30,000 clones, with about 93% observed a single time. V was pared by 7 bases and J by 8 bases, with 14 bases between. The CDR3 spans 13 residues. Germline values: CDR1 MGHRA, CDR2 YSYEKL. The chain links TRBV4-1 to TRBJ1-4, with D perhaps TRBD1 (6 bases). The clonotype was recovered from an adult with an advanced solid tumor such as melanoma, head and neck, liver or kidney cancer. The input for sequencing was CD4+ or CD8+ T cells sorted from blood, taken in a trial of the OX40 agonist ivuxolimab. The CDR3 spells CASTAQGVEKLFF. As DNA, the CDR3 is TGCGCCAGCACCGCACAGGGAGTGGAAAAACTGTTTTTT.